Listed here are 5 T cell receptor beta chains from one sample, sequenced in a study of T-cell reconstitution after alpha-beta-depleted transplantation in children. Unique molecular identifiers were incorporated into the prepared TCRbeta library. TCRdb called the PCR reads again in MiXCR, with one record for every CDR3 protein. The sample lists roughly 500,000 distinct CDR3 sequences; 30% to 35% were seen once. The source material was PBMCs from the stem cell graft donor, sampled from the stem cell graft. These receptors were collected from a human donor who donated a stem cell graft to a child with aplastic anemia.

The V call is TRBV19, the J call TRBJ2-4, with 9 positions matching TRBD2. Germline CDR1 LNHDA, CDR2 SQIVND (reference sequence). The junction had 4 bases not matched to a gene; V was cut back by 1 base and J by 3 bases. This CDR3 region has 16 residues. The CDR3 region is CASSIAQTSGKNIQYF. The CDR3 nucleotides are TGTGCCAGTAGTATAGCCCAGACTAGCGGCAAAAACATTCAGTACTTC.

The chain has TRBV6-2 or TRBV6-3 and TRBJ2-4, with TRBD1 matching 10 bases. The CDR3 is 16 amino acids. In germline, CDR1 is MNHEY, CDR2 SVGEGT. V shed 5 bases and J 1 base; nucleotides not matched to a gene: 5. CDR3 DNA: TGTGCCAGCAGTCATAGACAGGGGGCGGCCAAAAACATTCAGTACTTC. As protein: CASSHRQGAAKNIQYF.

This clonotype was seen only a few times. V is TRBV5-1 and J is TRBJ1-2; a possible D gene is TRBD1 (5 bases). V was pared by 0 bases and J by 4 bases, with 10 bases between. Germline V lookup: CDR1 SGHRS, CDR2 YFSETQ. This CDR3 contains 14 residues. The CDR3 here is CASSLGGLSYGYTF. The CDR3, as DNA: TGCGCCAGCAGCTTGGGGGGACTCTCCTATGGCTACACCTTC.

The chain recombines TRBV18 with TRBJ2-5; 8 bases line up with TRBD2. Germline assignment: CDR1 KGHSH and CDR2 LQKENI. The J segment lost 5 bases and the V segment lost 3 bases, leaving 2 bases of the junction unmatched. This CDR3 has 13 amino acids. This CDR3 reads CASSPTSVETQYF. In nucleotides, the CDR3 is TGTGCCAGCTCACCGACTAGCGTTGAGACCCAGTACTTC.

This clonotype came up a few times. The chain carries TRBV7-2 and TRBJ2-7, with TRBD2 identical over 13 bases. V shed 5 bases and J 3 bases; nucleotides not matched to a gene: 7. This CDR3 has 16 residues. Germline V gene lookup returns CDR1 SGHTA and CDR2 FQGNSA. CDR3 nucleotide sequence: TGTGCCAGCAGCCCTCAACTAGCGGGAGGGCACTACGAGCAGTACTTC. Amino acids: CASSPQLAGGHYEQYF.